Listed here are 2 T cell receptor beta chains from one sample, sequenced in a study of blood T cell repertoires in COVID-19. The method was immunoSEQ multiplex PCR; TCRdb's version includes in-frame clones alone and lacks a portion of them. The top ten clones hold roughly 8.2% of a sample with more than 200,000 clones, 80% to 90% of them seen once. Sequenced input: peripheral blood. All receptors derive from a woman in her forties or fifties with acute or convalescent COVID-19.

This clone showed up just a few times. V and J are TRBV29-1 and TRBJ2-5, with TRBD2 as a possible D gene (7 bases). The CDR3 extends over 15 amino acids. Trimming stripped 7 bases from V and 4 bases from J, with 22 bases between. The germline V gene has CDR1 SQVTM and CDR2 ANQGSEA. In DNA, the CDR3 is TGCAGCGCCCCGAGGGCGGGGGCGCTGGGAGAGACCCAGTACTTC. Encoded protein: CSAPRAGALGETQYF.

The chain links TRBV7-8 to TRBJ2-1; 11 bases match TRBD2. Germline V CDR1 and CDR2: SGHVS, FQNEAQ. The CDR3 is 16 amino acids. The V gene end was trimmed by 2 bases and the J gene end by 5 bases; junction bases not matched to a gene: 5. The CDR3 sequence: CASSLPLAGGHNEQFF. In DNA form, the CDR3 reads TGTGCCAGCAGCTTACCTCTAGCGGGAGGTCACAATGAGCAGTTCTTC.